These T cell receptor beta chains were read from a single sample in a study of CXCR3-negative and CXCR3-positive naive CD8 T cells. TCRdb reprocessed the 5' RACE reads and reports one entry per CDR3 protein, with no DNA. The sample holds about 40,000 distinct CDR3 sequences. Sequenced sample: memory CD8+ T cells from blood. The receptor set was obtained from a human donor in good health. Some clones in this sample may be carry-over from other donors' samples. CDR3s include the opening cysteine and the closing phenylalanine or tryptophan. Part of the rows lack a size; the others show once, few, many or a class for expanded clones.

V gene	clone size	J gene	CDR3 protein
TRBV6-2/TRBV6-3	NA	TRBJ2-7	CASSYQSYEQYF
TRBV2	NA	TRBJ2-2	CASTILGSGELFF
TRBV20-1	NA	TRBJ2-7	CSARDLLGPYEQYF
TRBV14	NA	TRBJ2-7	CASSQGGFEQYF
TRBV20-1	NA	TRBJ2-7	CSAIDGASGSYEQYF
TRBV6-5	NA	TRBJ2-1	CASSPSGWSSNEQFF
TRBV4-1	NA	TRBJ2-5	CASSHTPVGETQYF
TRBV12-3/TRBV12-4	NA	TRBJ2-2	CASNPYPASGNTGELFF
TRBV7-9	NA	TRBJ1-5	CASSLEGANQPQHF
TRBV4-3	medium-sized	TRBJ1-4	CASSQGRGEGEKLFF
TRBV7-3	NA	TRBJ2-3	CASSFRDPTDTQYF
TRBV12-3/TRBV12-4	NA	TRBJ2-7	CASSSEGPSYEQYF
TRBV4-3	NA	TRBJ2-7	CASSQASGGPYEQYF
TRBV5-5	NA	TRBJ1-5	CASSSGFLGSNQPQHF
TRBV7-2	NA	TRBJ2-5	CASTSSGVQETQYF
TRBV7-9	NA	TRBJ1-2	CASSPNRAAPNYGYTF
TRBV29-1	NA	TRBJ2-5	CSVAASETQYF
TRBV29-1	NA	TRBJ1-1	CSVEGEKGEAFF
TRBV4-3	NA	TRBJ2-3	CASSQDRSGGAADTQYF
TRBV12-3/TRBV12-4	NA	TRBJ2-4	CASSPVGYENIQYF
TRBV18	NA	TRBJ2-7	CASSLDRALHFSYEQYF
TRBV6-4	NA	TRBJ2-3	CASRGQGRPDTQYF
TRBV7-3	NA	TRBJ2-1	CASSLVSGILAGKGNEQFF
TRBV30	NA	TRBJ1-1	CAWSVISDEAFF
TRBV6-2/TRBV6-3	NA	TRBJ2-2	CASTPHGPNTGELFF
TRBV11-3	medium-sized	TRBJ2-5	CASSSRGGKQETQYF